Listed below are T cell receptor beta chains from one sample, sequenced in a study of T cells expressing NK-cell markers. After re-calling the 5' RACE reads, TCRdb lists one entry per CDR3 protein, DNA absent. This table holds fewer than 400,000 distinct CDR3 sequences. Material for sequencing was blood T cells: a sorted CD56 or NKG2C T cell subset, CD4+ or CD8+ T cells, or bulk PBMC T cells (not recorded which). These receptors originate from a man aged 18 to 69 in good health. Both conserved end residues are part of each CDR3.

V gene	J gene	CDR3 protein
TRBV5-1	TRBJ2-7	CASADPEGHEQYF
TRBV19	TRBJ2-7	CASSIQTGKVYEQYF
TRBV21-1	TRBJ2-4	CASSKPPPGKNIQYF
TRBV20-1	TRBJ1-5	CSARPFGSNQPQHF
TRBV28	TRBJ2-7	CASSYRGQGTEQYF
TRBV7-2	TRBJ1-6	CASSPQGVYYNSPLHF
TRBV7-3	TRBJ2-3	CASSLNQGDTQYF
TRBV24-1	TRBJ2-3	CATSDPGQGAMDTQYF
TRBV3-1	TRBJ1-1	CASSHANGGRAFF
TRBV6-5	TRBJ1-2	CASSFQGGGYGYTF
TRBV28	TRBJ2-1	CASRVAGGSYNEQFF
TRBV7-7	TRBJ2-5	CASSFLDTSTETQYF
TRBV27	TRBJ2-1	CASSSSWRGVHYNEQFF
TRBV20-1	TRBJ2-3	CSASRLAADTQYF
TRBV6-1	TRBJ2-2	CASSPGLGRPGELFF
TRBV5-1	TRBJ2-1	CASSLTTDRGGEQFF
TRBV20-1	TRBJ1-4	CSAHQGAREKLFF
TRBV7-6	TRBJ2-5	CASSGIRDLGETQYF
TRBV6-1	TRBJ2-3	CASLKPGTDTQYF
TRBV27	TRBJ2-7	CASSFGQGSNEQYF
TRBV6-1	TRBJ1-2	CASGTRTGGKEGYGYTF
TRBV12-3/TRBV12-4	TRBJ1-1	CASSSRGLNTEAFF
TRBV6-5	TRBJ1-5	CASSYPVGGQPQHF
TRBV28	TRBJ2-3	CASSRAGGWTQYF
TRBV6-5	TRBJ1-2	CASSTTDRANYGYTF
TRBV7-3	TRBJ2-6	CASSLLAGQSGANVLTF
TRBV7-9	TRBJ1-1	CASSSTDTRKAFF
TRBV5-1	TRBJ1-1	CASSSGQGTGTEAFF
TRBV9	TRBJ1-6	CASSAIQGDNSPLHF
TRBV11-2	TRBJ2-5	CASSLLLQETQYF
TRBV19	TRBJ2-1	CASSIPGGASYNEQFF
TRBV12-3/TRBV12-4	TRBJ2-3	CASRRGGARSDTQYF
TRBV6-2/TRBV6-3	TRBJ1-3	CASSRRPRVRAKGDTIYF
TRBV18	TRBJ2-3	CASSAVVGSDTQYF
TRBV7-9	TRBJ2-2	CASSPPRVRGGELFF
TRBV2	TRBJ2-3	CASSANTGVRDTQYF
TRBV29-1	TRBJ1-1	CSVLGYLGTEAFF
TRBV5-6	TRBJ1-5	CASSLSTGWLGNQPQHF
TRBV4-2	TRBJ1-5	CASSQDSLSQPQHF
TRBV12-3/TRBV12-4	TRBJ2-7	CASSLGRAGLVHPGPYEQYF
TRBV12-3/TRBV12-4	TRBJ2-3	CASSRTSGGRTDTQYF
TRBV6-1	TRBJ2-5	CASSPLGGGDQETQYF
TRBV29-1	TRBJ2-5	CSVEGLSAVETQYF
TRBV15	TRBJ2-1	CATSRDRFGNEQFF
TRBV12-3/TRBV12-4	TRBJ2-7	CASSLAVRLSYEQYF
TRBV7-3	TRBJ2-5	CASSLVLAGGQETQYF
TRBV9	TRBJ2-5	CASSVDTQETQYF
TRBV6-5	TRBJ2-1	CASSPAGLEQFF
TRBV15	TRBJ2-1	CATSSRQGLTYNEQFF
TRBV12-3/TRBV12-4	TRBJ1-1	CASTSLWRTEAFF
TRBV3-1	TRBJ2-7	CASSHKKGGRKLSYEQYF
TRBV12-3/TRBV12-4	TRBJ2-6	CASSLQGPGSGANVLTF
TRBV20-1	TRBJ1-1	CSAEGAGSTEAFF
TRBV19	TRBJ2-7	CANHRRGCEQYF
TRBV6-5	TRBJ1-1	CASSYVYLSRNTEAFF
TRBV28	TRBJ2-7	CASTPAGPNYEQYF
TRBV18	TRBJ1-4	CASSRDVLEKLFF
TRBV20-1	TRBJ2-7	CSARDYLADAYEQYF